These 20 T cell receptor beta chains share one sample of origin, sequenced in a study of cytomegalovirus exposure and HLA in healthy donors. Primers included in the PCR were 60 Vbeta and 13 Jbeta primers. Clones were read by immunoSEQ multiplex PCR, and TCRdb kept only the in-frame ones, dropping some. The data hold about 220,000 clones, with around 76% observed a single time. Input material: PBMCs. All receptors derive from a man aged 35-49 years in good health and CMV-seropositive.

The chain employs TRBV6-5 and TRBJ2-7; maybe TRBD2 (6 bases). The CDR3 sequence is 15 residues long. Per germline, CDR1 MNHEY and CDR2 SVGAGI. The V and J ends lost 2 bases and 0 bases respectively, with 11 bases between them. CDR3 loop: CASSYRRGSSYEQYF. CDR3 nucleotide sequence: TGTGCCAGCAGTTACCGGCGGGGTAGCTCCTACGAGCAGTACTTC.

The chain has TRBV18 and TRBJ1-1, with TRBD1 matching over 10 bases. CDR1 and CDR2 (germline): KGHSH, LQKENI. The CDR3 is 16 amino acids. J gave up 1 base and V 3 bases, and 5 bases lay outside the gene matches. CDR3 sequence: CASSPDRGRGNTEAFF. The CDR3, as DNA: TGTGCCAGCTCACCCGACAGGGGGCGCGGGAACACTGAAGCTTTCTTT. Supplemented by reference TRBV18 and TRBJ1-1, the full variable domain reads NAGVMQNPRHLVRRRGQEARLRCSPMKGHSHVYWYRQLPEEGLKFMVYLQKENIIDESGMPKERFSAEFPKEGPSILRIQQVVRGDSAAYFCASSPDRGRGNTEAFFGQGTRLTVV.

This chain links TRBV12-5 with TRBJ1-5; 8 nucleotides line up with TRBD1. The ends lost 6 bases at V and 0 bases at J; junction bases unmatched: 1. This CDR3 has 14 residues. CDR1 and CDR2 (germline): LGHNT, FRNRAP. CDR3 in amino acids: CASGQGVSNQPQHF. The CDR3 DNA sequence: TGTGCTAGTGGACAGGGGGTTAGCAATCAGCCCCAGCATTTT. Filled out from reference TRBV12-5 and TRBJ1-5, the complete variable domain reads DARVTQTPRHKVTEMGQEVTMRCQPILGHNTVFWYRQTMMQGLELLAYFRNRAPLDDSGMPKDRFSAEMPDATLATLKIQPSEPRDSAVYFCASGQGVSNQPQHFGDGTRLSIL.

The gene calls are TRBV4-1 and TRBJ2-2; tentative D call: TRBD2 (5 bases). The CDR3 has 15 residues. Trimming shortened V by 0 bases and J by 6 bases, and 11 bases separated the two germline ends. Germline V gene lookup returns CDR1 MGHRA and CDR2 YSYEKL. The DNA for the CDR3 is TGCGCCAGCAGCCAAGATCCGGGGATGGCCGGGGAGCTGTTTTTT. Translating gives CASSQDPGMAGELFF.

The chain joins TRBV6-1 to TRBJ2-6; D may be TRBD1 (5 bases). V gave up 3 bases and J gave up 2 bases, with 8 bases separating them. The CDR3 extends over 15 amino acids. From germline, CDR1 is MNHNS and CDR2 SASEGT. The CDR3 reads CASSDRVTGANVLTF. As DNA, the CDR3 is TGTGCCAGCAGTGACAGGGTCACTGGGGCCAACGTCCTGACTTTC.

Only a few counts were recorded for this clone. The chain couples TRBV6-5 to TRBJ2-7; TRBD1 aligns across 9 bases. This CDR3 region has 14 residues. Germline lookup yields CDR1 MNHEY and CDR2 SVGAGI. The trim removed 4 bases at V and 5 bases at J, leaving 6 bases unmatched. The CDR3 DNA reads as TGTGCCAGCAGTTGGGACAGGGTCGCAGACGAGCAGTACTTC. Residues: CASSWDRVADEQYF.

The chain has TRBV6-5 and TRBJ2-1; TRBD2 matches 7 bases. The CDR3 spans 15 residues. The V gene end was trimmed by 0 bases and the J gene end by 2 bases; junction bases not matched to a gene: 1. Germline CDR1 reads MNHEY; CDR2 reads SVGAGI. CDR3 region: CASSYSGRAYNEQFF. CDR3 sequence (DNA): TGTGCCAGCAGTTACTCAGGGAGGGCCTACAATGAGCAGTTCTTC.

The table lists this clone with a few counts. This chain's CDR3 is CSVDSLADPDTQYF. CDR3 nucleotides: TGCAGCGTTGATTCGCTAGCGGACCCAGATACGCAGTATTTT. V is TRBV29-1 and J is TRBJ2-3; 7 bases are a match to TRBD2. The CDR3 covers 14 residues. J gave up 4 bases and V 3 bases, and 7 bases lay outside the gene matches. Germline V gene data show CDR1 as SQVTM and CDR2 as ANQGSEA.

V usage is TRBV18 and J usage is TRBJ2-7, with 7 bases identical to TRBD1. V shed 2 bases and J 2 bases; nucleotides not matched to a gene: 3. The germline CDR1 and CDR2 sequences are KGHSH and LQKENI. The CDR3 runs to 14 residues. The CDR3 coding sequence is TGTGCCAGCTCACCAAGACAGGGCACCTACGAGCAGTACTTC. Amino acids: CASSPRQGTYEQYF. Based on the CDR3 plus reference TRBV18 and TRBJ2-7, the full variable domain is NAGVMQNPRHLVRRRGQEARLRCSPMKGHSHVYWYRQLPEEGLKFMVYLQKENIIDESGMPKERFSAEFPKEGPSILRIQQVVRGDSAAYFCASSPRQGTYEQYFGPGTRLTVT.

The V and J genes are TRBV18 and TRBJ2-7, with 10 positions matching TRBD2. CDR1 and CDR2 from the germline V gene are KGHSH and LQKENI. V gave up 6 bases and J gave up 0 bases; unmatched junction bases: 17. The length of the CDR3 is 19 residues. As DNA, the CDR3 is TGTGCCAGCTCCCCGGTGGCTTTGGACACTAGCGGGACCTCCTACGAGCAGTACGTC. This encodes CASSPVALDTSGTSYEQYV.

The rearrangement links TRBV5-1 to TRBJ1-1; 8 bases are a match to TRBD1. Germline V gene lookup returns CDR1 SGHRS and CDR2 YFSETQ. The CDR3 spans 14 residues. The V and J ends lost 6 bases and 1 base, in that order; junction bases with no gene match: 5. The CDR3 DNA is TGCGCCAGCACCCCGACAGGGGAGAACACTGAAGCTTTCTTT. The encoded protein is CASTPTGENTEAFF.

The chain joins TRBV6-5 to TRBJ1-1; 7 bases line up with TRBD1. Germline lookup yields CDR1 MNHEY and CDR2 SVGAGI. Germline trimming cut 5 bases from V and 2 bases from J; bases unmatched to any gene: 8. CDR3 size: 15 residues. CDR3 bases: TGTGCCAGCAGTCCAGGACAGGATCTAAACACTGAAGCTTTCTTT. The encoded protein is CASSPGQDLNTEAFF.

About this clone: An end of the junction does not agree with germline; a read error may underlie this. The CDR3 coding sequence is TGTGCTAGCAGCTTAGGTTCTCCCTACAATGAGCAGTTCTTC. Translating gives CASSLGSPYNEQFF. This chain uses TRBV7-7 with TRBJ2-1; the D is unclear. CDR3 length: 14 amino acids. CDR1 and CDR2 (germline): SSHAT, FNYEAQ (reference sequence).

There are a few counts of this clone. The J gene is TRBJ2-1, the V gene TRBV30; 7 bases fit TRBD2. After removal of 2 bases from V and 4 bases from J, the junction contained 11 bases not matched to a gene. CDR3 size: 16 residues. CDR1 is GTSNPN and CDR2 is SVGIG in the germline V gene (reference sequence). The CDR3 sequence: CAWSSLLADLYNEQFF. The CDR3 DNA sequence: TGTGCCTGGAGTTCCCTTCTAGCGGACTTATACAATGAGCAGTTCTTC.

In this sample, this clone turned up a few times. This rearrangement joins TRBV30 to TRBJ2-5, with D possibly TRBD2 on 5 matching bases. V was pared by 4 bases and J by 2 bases, with 14 bases between. Germline CDR1 is GTSNPN and CDR2 is SVGIG (reference sequence). The CDR3 is 14 amino acids. This CDR3 reads CAWNTRRTQETQYF. For the CDR3, the DNA is TGTGCCTGGAACACGAGAAGGACTCAAGAGACCCAGTACTTC.

V is TRBV7-9 and J is TRBJ1-5; no reliable D call. The CDR3 has 12 amino acids. V was pared by 6 bases and J by 2 bases, with 5 bases between. In germline, CDR1 is SEHNR, CDR2 FQNEAQ (reference sequence). CDR3 nucleotides: TGTGCCAGCAGGGAGGGCAATCAGCCCCAGCATTTT. Translated, it gives CASREGNQPQHF.

The V call is TRBV5-1, the J call TRBJ2-1; D ambiguous. Germline CDR1 SGHRS, CDR2 YFSETQ. CDR3 length equals 16 residues. Trimming cost V 0 bases and J 0 bases, with 10 bases left between them. In DNA, the CDR3 is TGCGCCAGCAGCTTGGTGGTACCGAGCTCCTACAATGAGCAGTTCTTC. Translation gives CASSLVVPSSYNEQFF.

In this sample, this clone turned up a few times. The rearrangement uses TRBV9 and TRBJ2-5; TRBD2 is a possible D gene (6 bases). Germline V gene data show CDR1 as SGDLS and CDR2 as YYNGEE. V was shortened by 0 bases and J by 2 bases, with 11 bases between the two germline ends. The CDR3 totals 15 residues. The CDR3 DNA follows: TGTGCCAGCAGCGTAGGACAACGGGGGCAAGAGACCCAGTACTTC. This translates into CASSVGQRGQETQYF. Based on the CDR3 plus reference TRBV9 and TRBJ2-5, the full variable domain is DSGVTQTPKHLITATGQRVTLRCSPRSGDLSVYWYQQSLDQGLQFLIQYYNGEERAKGNILERFSAQQFPDLHSELNLSSLELGDSALYFCASSVGQRGQETQYFGPGTRLLVL.

The gene calls are TRBV19 and TRBJ2-1; TRBD2 agrees at 10 bases. The germline CDR1 and CDR2 sequences are LNHDA and SQIVND (reference sequence). The CDR3 consists of 14 residues. Trimming took 9 bases from V and 7 from J; bases not matched to a gene: 9. CDR3 amino acids: CASYSGRPGNEQFF. The CDR3 coding sequence is TGTGCCAGCTATAGCGGGAGGCCAGGGAATGAGCAGTTCTTC.

V is TRBV19 and J is TRBJ2-1; D is undetermined. Germline values: CDR1 LNHDA, CDR2 SQIVND (reference sequence). CDR3 length: 16 amino acids. V was clipped by 5 bases and J by 7 bases, with 21 bases between them. The chain's CDR3 is CASSHLLGRAPNEQFF. CDR3 bases: TGTGCCAGTAGTCACCTTTTGGGCCGCGCCCCTAATGAGCAGTTCTTC.